The present T cell receptor (beta chain) was sequenced within a study of chemoradiotherapy in HPV16-positive cancers. Study observations and caveats: During treatment, candidate HPV-specific clones and E7-related motifs expanded in tumor.

Measured with immunoSEQ multiplex PCR; TCRdb has only the in-frame clones, and not every one. The table includes 12,000 or so clones, about 81% detected once. This clone was observed a single time. Its antigen is not identified. Its ends do not fully match the called genes, so a read error is possible. The CDR3 is 15 residues long. Germline V gene data show CDR1 as SSHAT and CDR2 as FNYEAQ (reference sequence). This clonotype was obtained from a human donor with HPV-associated anogenital cancer. The gene calls are TRBV7-7 and TRBJ2-1; D is unresolved. Sampling was done from a patient who underwent chemoradiotherapy. CDR3 in amino acids: CASSFTLTSTYEQFF. The CDR3 DNA sequence: TGTGCTAGCAGCTTCACCTTAACCTCCACATATGAGCAGTTCTTC.